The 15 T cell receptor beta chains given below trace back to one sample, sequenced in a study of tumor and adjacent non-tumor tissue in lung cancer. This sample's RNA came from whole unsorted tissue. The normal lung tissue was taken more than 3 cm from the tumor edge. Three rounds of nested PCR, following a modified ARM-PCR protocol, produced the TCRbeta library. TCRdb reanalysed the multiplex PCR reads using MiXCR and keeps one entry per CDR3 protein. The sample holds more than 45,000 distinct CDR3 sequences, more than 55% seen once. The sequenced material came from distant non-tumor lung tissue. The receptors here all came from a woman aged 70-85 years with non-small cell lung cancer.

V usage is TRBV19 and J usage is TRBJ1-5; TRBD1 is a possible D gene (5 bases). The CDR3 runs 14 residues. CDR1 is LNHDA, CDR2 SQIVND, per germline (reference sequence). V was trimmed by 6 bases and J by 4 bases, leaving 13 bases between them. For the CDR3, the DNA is TGTGCCAGTAGACACGACAGACTTAATCAGCCCCAGCATTTT. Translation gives CASRHDRLNQPQHF.

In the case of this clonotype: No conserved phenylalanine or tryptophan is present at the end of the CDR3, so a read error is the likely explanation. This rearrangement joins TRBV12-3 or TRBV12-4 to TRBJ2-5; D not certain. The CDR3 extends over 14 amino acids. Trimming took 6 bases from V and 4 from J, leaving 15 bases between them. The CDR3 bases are TGTGCCAGCAGCCGCTTAATGGTGGGAGAGACCCAGTACCTC. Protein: CASSRLMVGETQYL.

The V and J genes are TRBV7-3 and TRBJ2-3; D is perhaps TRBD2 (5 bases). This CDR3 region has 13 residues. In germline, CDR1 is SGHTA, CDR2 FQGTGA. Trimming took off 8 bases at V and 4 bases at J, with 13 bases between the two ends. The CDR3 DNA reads TGTGCCAGCGGCCCACGGCGGGCAGATACGCAGTATTTT. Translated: CASGPRRADTQYF.

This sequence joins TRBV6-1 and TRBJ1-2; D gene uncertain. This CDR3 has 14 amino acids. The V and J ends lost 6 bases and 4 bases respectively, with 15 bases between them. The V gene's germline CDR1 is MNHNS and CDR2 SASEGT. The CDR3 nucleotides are TGTGCCAGCAGCAACCCAGCGTTTAGCTATGGCTACACCTTC. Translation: CASSNPAFSYGYTF.

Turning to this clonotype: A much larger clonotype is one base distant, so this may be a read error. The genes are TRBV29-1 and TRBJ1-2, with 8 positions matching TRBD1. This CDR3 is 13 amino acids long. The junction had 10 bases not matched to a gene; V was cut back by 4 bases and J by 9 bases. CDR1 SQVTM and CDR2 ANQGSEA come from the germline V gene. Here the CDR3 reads CSVVRGQGHSYTF. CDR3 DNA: TGCAGCGTTGTTCGCGGACAGGGTCATAGCTACACCTTC.

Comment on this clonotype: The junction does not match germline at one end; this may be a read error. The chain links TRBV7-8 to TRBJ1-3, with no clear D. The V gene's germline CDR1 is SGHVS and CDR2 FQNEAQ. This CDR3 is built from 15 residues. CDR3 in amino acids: CASSLDSFSGNTIYF. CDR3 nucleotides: TGTGCCAGCAGCTTAGACAGCTTCTCTGGAAACACTATATATTTT.

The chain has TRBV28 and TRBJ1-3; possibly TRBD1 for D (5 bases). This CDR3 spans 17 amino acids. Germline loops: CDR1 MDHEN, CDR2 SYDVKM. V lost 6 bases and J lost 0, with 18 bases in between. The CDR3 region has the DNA TGTGCCAGCAGCCAGGAGGGACTCCCGAGCTCTGGAAACACCATATATTTT. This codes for CASSQEGLPSSGNTIYF.

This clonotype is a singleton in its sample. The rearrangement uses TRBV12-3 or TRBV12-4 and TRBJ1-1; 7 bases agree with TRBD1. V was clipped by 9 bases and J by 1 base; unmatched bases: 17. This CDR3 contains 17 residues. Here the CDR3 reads CARSPPTTGARNTEAFF. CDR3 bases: TGTGCCAGAAGTCCACCCACTACAGGGGCGAGGAACACTGAAGCTTTCTTT.

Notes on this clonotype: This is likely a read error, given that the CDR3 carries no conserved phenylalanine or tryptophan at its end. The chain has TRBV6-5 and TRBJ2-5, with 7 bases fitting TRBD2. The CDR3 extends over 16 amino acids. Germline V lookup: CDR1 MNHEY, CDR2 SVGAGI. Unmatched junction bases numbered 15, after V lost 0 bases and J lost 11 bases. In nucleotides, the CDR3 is TGTGCCAGCAGTTACTCGCTTGGGGAGGGAGAAGAGGCACAGTACTCC. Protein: CASSYSLGEGEEAQYS.

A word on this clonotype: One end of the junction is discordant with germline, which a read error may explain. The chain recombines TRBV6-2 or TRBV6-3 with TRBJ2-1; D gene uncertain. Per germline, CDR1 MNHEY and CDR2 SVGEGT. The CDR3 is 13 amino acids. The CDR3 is CASSRRIYNEQLF. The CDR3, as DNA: TGTGCCAGCAGCCGGCGGATATACAATGAGCAGCTCTTC.

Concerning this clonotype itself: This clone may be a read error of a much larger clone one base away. DNA of the CDR3: TGTGCCAGCAGTCCCCTCAGGGGGCCCTGGTCAAACACTGAAGCTTTCTTT. Its protein is CASSPLRGPWSNTEAFF. This chain joins TRBV28 and TRBJ1-1; 8 bases fit TRBD1. The CDR3 has 17 amino acids. The junction had 13 bases not matched to a gene; V was cut back by 5 bases and J by 2 bases. Germline V gene sequence: CDR1 MDHEN, CDR2 SYDVKM.

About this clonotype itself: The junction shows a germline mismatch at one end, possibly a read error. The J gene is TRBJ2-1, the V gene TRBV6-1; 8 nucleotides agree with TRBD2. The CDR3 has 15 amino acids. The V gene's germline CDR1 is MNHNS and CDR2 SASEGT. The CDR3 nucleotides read TGTGCTAGCAGTGGCCTAGCGGGCTCCTACAATGGGCAGTTCTTC. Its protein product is CASSGLAGSYNGQFF.

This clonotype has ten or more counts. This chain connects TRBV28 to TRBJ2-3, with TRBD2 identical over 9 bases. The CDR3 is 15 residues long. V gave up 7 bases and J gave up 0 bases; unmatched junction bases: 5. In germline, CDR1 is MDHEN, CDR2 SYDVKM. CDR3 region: CASTMGLASTDTQYF. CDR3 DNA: TGTGCCAGCACCATGGGACTAGCTAGCACAGATACGCAGTATTTT.

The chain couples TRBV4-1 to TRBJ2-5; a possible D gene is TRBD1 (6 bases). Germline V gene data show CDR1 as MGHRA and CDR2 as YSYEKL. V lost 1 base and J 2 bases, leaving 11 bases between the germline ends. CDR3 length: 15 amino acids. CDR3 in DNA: TGCGCCAGCAGCCAAGGGTTGGGGACACAAGAGACCCAGTACTTC. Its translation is CASSQGLGTQETQYF.

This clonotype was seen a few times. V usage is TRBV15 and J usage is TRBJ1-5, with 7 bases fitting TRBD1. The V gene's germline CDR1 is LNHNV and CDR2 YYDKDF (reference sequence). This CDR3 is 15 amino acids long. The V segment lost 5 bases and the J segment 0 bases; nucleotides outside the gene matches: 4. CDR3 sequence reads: CATSHGQDSNQPQHF. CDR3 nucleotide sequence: TGTGCCACCAGCCACGGACAGGATAGCAATCAGCCCCAGCATTTT.